This T cell receptor (beta chain) appears in the sequencing data of a study of breast tumors, draining lymph nodes, adjacent tissues. Broader study findings: Luminal-like breast cancer showed significantly greater tumor-nontumor repertoire similarity than basal-like breast cancer did. Findings are consistent with lymph node origin and intratumoral expansion of most tumor T cells.

This clonotype was detected ten times or more. The antigen remains unidentified. MiXCR, applied by TCRdb to the multiplex PCR reads, yields one record per CDR3 protein. The sample lists 150,000 to 250,000 distinct CDR3 sequences; roughly 31% were seen once. Axillary draining lymph nodes of breast cancer patients supplied the node samples. Input material: axillary lymph node tissue. The receptor was derived from a female donor with breast cancer. Some clones in this sample may be carry-over from other donors' samples.

CDR3 coding DNA: TGTGCCATCAGTGATCTTAGCGGTAGCACAGATACGCAGTATTTT. It translates to CAISDLSGSTDTQYF. The chain links TRBV10-3 to TRBJ2-3, with a tentative D call TRBD2 (6 bases). The CDR3 totals 15 residues. V was clipped by 3 bases and J by 0 bases, with 10 bases between them. Germline V gene lookup returns CDR1 ENHRY and CDR2 SYGVKD.